Given below is one T cell receptor beta chain in context. Its specificity is unknown. Each CDR3 protein is one row after TCRdb ran MiXCR on the reads. The data show 230,000 or so distinct CDR3 sequences, roughly two fifths seen once. This specimen comes from a study of T cell repertoires in cytomegalovirus infection. On the study more broadly: CMV epitopes in the study were HLA-C-restricted (recently identified) and HLA-B-restricted (well studied). It was the public TCR beta signatures that indicated both CMV infection and matching HLA type.

CDR3 length: 14 residues. The germline V and J ends were trimmed by 3 bases and 6 bases, with 15 bases remaining between them. Overall study findings and caveats: Totalled public TCR beta family frequency picked out people who carried CMV plus the relevant HLA. The ex vivo response showed dominance by HLA-C-restricted CMV-specific TCR beta clonotypes.

The sequence was obtained from a human donor in good health (CMV status not recorded). Some clones in this sample may be carry-over from other donors' samples. V gene TRBV12-3 or TRBV12-4 combines with J gene TRBJ2-7; tentatively, D is TRBD1 (5 bases). The input for sequencing was CD8+ T cells from cultured PBMCs, taken from culture after CMV antigen stimulation. As DNA, the CDR3 is TGTGCCAGCAGTTTCACAGGAAAAGGATCCGAGCAGTACTTC. It is translated as CASSFTGKGSEQYF.